The subject of this entry is one T cell receptor beta chain. The CDR3 loop spans 17 amino acids. Using immunoSEQ multiplex PCR, the repertoire was profiled, and TCRdb retains in-frame clones only, with some absent. Found here are roughly 60,000 clones, about 80% of them singletons; the top ten hold 3.5%. The data are from a study of blood T cell repertoires in COVID-19. Study as a whole: Researchers got acute and convalescent COVID-19 samples from the United States, Italy and Spain. Sample material is recorded as cDNA or gDNA derived from T cells, B-cell-depleted T cells, or PBMCs.

This sequence joins TRBV21-1 and TRBJ2-3; the table gives TRBD2 as D, unverified against the DNA. TRBV21-1 is tagged as a pseudogene. The clonotype originates from a man aged 55 to 70 with acute or convalescent COVID-19. The sample comprised peripheral blood. As DNA, the CDR3 is TGTGCCAGCAGCAGCCGACTAGCGGGGGGGAGCACAGATACGCAGTATTTT. This gives the protein CASSSRLAGGSTDTQYF.